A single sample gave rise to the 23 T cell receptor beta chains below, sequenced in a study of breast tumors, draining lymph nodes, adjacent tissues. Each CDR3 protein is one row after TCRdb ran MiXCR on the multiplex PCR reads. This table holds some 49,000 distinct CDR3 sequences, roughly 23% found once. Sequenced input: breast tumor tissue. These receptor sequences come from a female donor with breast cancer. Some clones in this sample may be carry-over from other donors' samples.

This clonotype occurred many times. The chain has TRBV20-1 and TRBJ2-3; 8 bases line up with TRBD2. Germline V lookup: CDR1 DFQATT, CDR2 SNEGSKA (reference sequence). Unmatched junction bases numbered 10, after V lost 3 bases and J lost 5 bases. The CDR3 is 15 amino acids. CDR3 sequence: CSARGLAGRGDTQYF. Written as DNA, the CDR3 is TGCAGTGCTAGGGGATTAGCGGGGAGGGGAGATACGCAGTATTTT.

CDR3 sequence reads: CASREIKQPQHF. The CDR3 DNA reads TGTGCCAGCAGGGAGATCAAGCAGCCCCAGCATTTT. The gene calls are TRBV25-1 and TRBJ1-5, with D unclear. V was cut by 6 bases and J by 7 bases, with 10 bases left in between. CDR1 MGHDK and CDR2 SYGVNS come from the germline V gene. The CDR3 runs to 12 residues.

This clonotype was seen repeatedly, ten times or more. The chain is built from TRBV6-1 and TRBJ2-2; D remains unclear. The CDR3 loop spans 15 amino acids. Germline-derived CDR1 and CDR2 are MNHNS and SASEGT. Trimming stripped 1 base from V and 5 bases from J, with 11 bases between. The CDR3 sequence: CASSEEGSWTGELFF. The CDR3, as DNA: TGTGCCAGCAGTGAAGAAGGGTCGTGGACCGGGGAGCTGTTTTTT.

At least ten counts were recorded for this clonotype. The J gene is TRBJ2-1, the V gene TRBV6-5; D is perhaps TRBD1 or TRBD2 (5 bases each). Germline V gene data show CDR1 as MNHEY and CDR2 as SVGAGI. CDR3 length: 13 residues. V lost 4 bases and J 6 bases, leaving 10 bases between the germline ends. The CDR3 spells CASSSGRINEQFF. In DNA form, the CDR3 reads TGTGCCAGCAGTTCGGGACGGATCAATGAGCAGTTCTTC.

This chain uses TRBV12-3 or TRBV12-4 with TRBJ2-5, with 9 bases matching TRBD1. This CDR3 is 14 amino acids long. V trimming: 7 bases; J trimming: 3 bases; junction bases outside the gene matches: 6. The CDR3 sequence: CASIPRTGEETQYF. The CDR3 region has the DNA TGTGCCAGCATCCCTAGGACAGGGGAAGAGACCCAGTACTTC.

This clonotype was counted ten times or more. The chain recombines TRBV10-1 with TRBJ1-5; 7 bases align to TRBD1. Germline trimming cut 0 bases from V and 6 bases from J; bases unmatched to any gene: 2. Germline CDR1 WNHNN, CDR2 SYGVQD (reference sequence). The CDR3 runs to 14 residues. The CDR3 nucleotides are TGCGCCAGCAGTGAGTCGACAGGGAGTCAGCCCCAGCATTTT. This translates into CASSESTGSQPQHF.

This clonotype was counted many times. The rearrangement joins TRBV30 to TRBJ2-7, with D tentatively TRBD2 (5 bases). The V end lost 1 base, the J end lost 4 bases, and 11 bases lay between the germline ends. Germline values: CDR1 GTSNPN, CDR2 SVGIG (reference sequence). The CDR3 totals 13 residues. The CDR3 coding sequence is TGTGCCTGGAGTGCCGGGATTGCGTACGAGCAGTACTTC. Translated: CAWSAGIAYEQYF.

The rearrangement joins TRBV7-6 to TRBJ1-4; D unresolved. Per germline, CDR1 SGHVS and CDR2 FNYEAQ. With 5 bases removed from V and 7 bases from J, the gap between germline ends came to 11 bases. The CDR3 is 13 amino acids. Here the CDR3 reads CASSLVWGEKLFF. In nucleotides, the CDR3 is TGTGCCAGCAGCCTAGTATGGGGTGAAAAACTGTTTTTT.

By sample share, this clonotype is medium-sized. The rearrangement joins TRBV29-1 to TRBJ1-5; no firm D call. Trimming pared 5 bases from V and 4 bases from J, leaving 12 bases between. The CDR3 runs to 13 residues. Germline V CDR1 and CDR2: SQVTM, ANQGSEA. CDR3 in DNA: TGCAGCGTTAGGACCGGTATTAATCAGCCCCAGCATTTT. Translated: CSVRTGINQPQHF.

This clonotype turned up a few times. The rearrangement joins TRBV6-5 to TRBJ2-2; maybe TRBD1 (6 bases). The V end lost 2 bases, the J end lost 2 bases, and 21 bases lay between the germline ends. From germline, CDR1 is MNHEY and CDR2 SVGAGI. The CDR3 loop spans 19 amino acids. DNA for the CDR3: TGTGCCAGCAGTTACCTTCGGACAGTCCTCTCCCTTAACACCGGGGAGCTGTTTTTT. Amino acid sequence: CASSYLRTVLSLNTGELFF.

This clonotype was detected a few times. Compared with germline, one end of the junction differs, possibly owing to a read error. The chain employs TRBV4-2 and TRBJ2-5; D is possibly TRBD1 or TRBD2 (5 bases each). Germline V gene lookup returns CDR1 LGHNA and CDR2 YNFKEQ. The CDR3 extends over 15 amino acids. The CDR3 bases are TGTACCAGCAGCCAAGAGGGACGGCTCGGAGAGACCCAGTACTTC. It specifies CTSSQEGRLGETQYF.

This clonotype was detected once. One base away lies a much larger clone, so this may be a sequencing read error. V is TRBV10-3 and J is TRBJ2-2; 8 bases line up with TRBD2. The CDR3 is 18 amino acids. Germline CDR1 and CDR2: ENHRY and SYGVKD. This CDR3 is CAINESPLAGLNTGELFF. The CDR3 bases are TGTGCCATCAATGAGTCACCTTTAGCGGGGTTGAACACCGGGGAGCTGTTTTTT.

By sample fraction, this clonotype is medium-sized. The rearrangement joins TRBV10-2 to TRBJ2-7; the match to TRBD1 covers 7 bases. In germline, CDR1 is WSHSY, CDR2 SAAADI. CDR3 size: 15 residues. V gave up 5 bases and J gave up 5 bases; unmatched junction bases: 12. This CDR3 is CASSTSGGSSNEQYF. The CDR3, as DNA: TGCGCCAGCAGTACCTCAGGGGGAAGTAGTAACGAGCAGTACTTC.

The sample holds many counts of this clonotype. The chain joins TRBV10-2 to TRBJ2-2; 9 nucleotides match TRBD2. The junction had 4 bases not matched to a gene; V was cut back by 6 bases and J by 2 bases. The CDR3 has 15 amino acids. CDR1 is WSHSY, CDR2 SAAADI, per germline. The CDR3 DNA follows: TGCGCCAGCAGGTTAGCGGGGGCAAACACCGGGGAGCTGTTTTTT. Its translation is CASRLAGANTGELFF.

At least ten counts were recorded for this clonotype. The CDR3 nucleotides read TGTGCCTGGAGTCGTTTCCGGGACGGCTCTGGAAACACCATATATTTT. It translates to CAWSRFRDGSGNTIYF. The J gene is TRBJ1-3, the V gene TRBV30, with a possible D match to TRBD1 (5 bases). V lost 2 bases, J lost 0 bases, and 14 bases lay in between. CDR1 and CDR2 from the germline V gene are GTSNPN and SVGIG (reference sequence). There are 16 residues in the CDR3. Full variable domain (outside the CDR3, taken from reference TRBV30 and TRBJ1-3): SQTIHQWPATLVQPVGSPLSLECTVEGTSNPNLYWYRQAAGRGLQLLFYSVGIGQISSEVPQNLSASRPQDRQFILSSKKLLLSDSGFYLCAWSRFRDGSGNTIYFGEGSWLTVV.

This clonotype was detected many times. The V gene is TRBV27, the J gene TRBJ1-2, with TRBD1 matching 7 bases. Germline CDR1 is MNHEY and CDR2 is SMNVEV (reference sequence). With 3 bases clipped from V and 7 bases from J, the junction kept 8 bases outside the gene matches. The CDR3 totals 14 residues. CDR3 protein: CASSFAGGTTGYTF. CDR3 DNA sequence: TGTGCCAGCAGTTTCGCAGGGGGTACTACTGGCTACACCTTC.

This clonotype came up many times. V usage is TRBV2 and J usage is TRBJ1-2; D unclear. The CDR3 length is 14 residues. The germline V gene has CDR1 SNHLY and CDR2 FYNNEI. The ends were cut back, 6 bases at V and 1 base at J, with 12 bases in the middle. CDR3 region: CASRDLTINYGYTF. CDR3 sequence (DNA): TGTGCCAGCAGGGACCTGACAATTAACTATGGCTACACCTTC.

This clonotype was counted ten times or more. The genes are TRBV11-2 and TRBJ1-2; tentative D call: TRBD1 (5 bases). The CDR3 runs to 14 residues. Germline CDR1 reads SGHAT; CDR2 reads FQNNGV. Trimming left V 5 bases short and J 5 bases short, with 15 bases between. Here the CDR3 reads CASSVYRGGYGYTF. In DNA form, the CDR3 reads TGTGCCAGCAGCGTTTATCGGGGGGGTTATGGCTACACCTTC.

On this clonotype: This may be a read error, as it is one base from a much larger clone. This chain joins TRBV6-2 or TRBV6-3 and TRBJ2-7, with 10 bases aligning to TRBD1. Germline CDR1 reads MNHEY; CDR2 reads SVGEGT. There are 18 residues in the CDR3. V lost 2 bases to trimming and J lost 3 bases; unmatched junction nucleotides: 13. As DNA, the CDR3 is TGTGCCAGCAGTTACCGAGAACCGACAGGGGGCGAAAACTACGAGCAGTACTTC. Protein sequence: CASSYREPTGGENYEQYF.

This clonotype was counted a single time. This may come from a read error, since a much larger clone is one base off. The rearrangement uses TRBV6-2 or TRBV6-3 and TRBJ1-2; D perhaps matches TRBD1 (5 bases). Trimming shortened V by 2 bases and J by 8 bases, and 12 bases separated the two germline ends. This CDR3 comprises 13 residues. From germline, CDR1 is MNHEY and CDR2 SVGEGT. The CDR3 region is CASSYTAGKGYTF. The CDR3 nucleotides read TGTGCCAGCAGTTACACGGCAGGGAAGGGCTACACCTTC.

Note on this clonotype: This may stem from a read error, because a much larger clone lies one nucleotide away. CDR3 region: CASRRDHGYTF. CDR3 DNA: TGTGCCAGTCGTCGAGACCATGGCTACACCTTC. The V call is TRBV19, the J call TRBJ1-2; no firm D call. Germline V CDR1 and CDR2: LNHDA, SQIVND (reference sequence). Trimming left V 8 bases short and J 6 bases short, with 10 bases between. The CDR3 has 11 amino acids. Combining the CDR3 with reference TRBV19 and TRBJ1-2 gives the whole variable domain DGGITQSPKYLFRKEGQNVTLSCEQNLNHDAMYWYRQDPGQGLRLIYYSQIVNDFQKGDIAEGYSVSREKKESFPLTVTSAQKNPTAFYLCASRRDHGYTFGSGTRLTVV.

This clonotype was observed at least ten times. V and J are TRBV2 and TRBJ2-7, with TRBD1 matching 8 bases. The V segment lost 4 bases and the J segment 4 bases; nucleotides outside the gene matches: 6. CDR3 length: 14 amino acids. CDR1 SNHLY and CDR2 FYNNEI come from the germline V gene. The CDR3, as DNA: TGTGCCAGCAGTGTCACGGGACAGGATTACGAGCAGTACTTC. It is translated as CASSVTGQDYEQYF.

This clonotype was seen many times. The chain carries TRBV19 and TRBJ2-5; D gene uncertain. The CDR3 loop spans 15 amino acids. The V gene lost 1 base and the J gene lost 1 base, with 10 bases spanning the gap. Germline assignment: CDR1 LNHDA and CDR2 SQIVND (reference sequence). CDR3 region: CASSIVRELQETQYF. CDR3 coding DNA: TGTGCCAGTAGTATAGTGAGAGAACTCCAAGAGACCCAGTACTTC.